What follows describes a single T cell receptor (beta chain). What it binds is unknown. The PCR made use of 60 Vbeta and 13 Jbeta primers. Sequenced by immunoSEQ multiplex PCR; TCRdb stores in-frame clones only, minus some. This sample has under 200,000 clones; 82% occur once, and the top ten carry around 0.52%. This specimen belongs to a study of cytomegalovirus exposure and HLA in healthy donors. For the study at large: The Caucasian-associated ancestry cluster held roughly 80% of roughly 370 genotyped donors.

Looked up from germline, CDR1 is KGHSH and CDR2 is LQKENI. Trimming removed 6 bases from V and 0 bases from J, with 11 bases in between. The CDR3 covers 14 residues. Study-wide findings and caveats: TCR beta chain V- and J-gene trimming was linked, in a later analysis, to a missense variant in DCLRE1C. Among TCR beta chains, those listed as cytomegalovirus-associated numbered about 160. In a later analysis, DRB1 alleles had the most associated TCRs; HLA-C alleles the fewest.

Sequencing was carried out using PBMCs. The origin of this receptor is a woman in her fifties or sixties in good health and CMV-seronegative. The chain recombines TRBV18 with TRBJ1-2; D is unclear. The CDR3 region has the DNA TGTGCCAGCTCGGTTACAGCCCCTAACTATGGCTACACCTTC. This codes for CASSVTAPNYGYTF.